This TCR beta chain was identified during a study of molecular identifiers for immune sequencing clone quantification. The wider study: With replicates, the RNA of about 21,000 or 97,000 naive CD8 cells was split five ways and four were sequenced. Study findings and constraints: The share of molecules held by clones above 20 RNA copies was over 99% in effector cells and under 1% in naive cells.

The CDR3 consists of 15 residues. Trimming left V 2 bases short and J 5 bases short, with 15 bases between. Germline lookup yields CDR1 SGHDT and CDR2 YYEEEE. Sorting captured naive CD8 T cells as CD8+CD4-CCR7+CD45RA+. TCRdb re-analysed the PCR reads in MiXCR, keeping a single row per CDR3 protein. Counted here are about 65,000 distinct CDR3 sequences, approximately 17% occurring once; the ten biggest clones make up approximately 1.5%. Concerning this clonotype: Its target is not known.

This chain joins TRBV5-6 and TRBJ2-3; D gene ambiguous. The clonotype was recovered from a human donor in good health. Some libraries in this study had Jurkat cell RNA spiked in. The specimen sequenced was naive CD8+ T cells from blood, with Jurkat cell RNA spiked in. The subset is: FACS-sorted CD8+CD4-CCR7+CD45RA+ naive T cells. CDR3: CASSFLTTWGDTQYF. CDR3 nucleotide sequence: TGTGCCAGCAGCTTCTTGACCACCTGGGGAGATACGCAGTATTTT.